The source of this T cell receptor beta chain is a study of cytomegalovirus exposure and HLA in healthy donors. For the study at large: Genotyping showed around four fifths of hundreds of donors falling in the Caucasian-associated ancestry cluster. Study outcomes and limitations: The classifier was said to identify cytomegalovirus status with high specificity and sensitivity.

Although they were nominally healthy when sampled, donors likely had unrecorded immune exposures. With 60 Vbeta and 13 Jbeta primers, the PCR was carried out. Clones were sequenced by immunoSEQ multiplex PCR, and TCRdb holds only the in-frame ones, with some missing. This table holds around 100,000 clones, over 60% found once. This clone was counted a single time. Its specificity is not known. V was clipped by 1 base and J by 0 bases, with 7 bases between them. This CDR3 comprises 15 residues. Germline-derived CDR1 and CDR2 are SGHVS and FNYEAQ. The clonotype comes from a male donor in good health and CMV-seropositive. The chain carries TRBV7-6 and TRBJ2-1; D not certain. Specimen: PBMCs. CDR3 loop: CASSLGAISYNEQFF. CDR3 DNA: TGTGCCAGCAGCTTAGGCGCGATCTCCTACAATGAGCAGTTCTTC.